The 22 T cell receptor beta chains below all came from one sample that was sequenced in a study of blood T cell repertoires in COVID-19. Assay: immunoSEQ multiplex PCR; the TCRdb copy retains only in-frame clones and omits some. The table has about 83,000 clones, approximately 86% seen once. Sequenced sample: peripheral blood. All receptors come from a woman older than 75 in a cohort sampled during active or convalescent COVID-19.

The V gene is TRBV2, the J gene TRBJ1-2, with 11 nucleotides matching TRBD1. V gave up 6 bases and J gave up 8 bases; unmatched junction bases: 8. This CDR3 has 14 residues. CDR1 and CDR2 from the germline V gene are SNHLY and FYNNEI. The CDR3 region has the DNA TGTGCCAGCAGCGCCGGGACAGGGGGAAAGGGCTACACCTTC. This translates into CASSAGTGGKGYTF.

J is TRBJ1-5 and V is TRBV21-1; the table gives TRBD1 as D, unverified against the DNA. TRBV21-1 counts as a pseudogene. This CDR3 is built from 16 residues. This CDR3 is CASSKGWARGRQPQHF. DNA of the CDR3: TGTGCCAGCAGCAAAGGTTGGGCCAGGGGGCGTCAGCCCCAGCATTTT.

The V call is TRBV5-8, the J call TRBJ2-5; TRBD2 agrees at 8 bases. Germline V gives CDR1 SGHTS, CDR2 YDEGEE. The CDR3 contains 14 residues. With V trimmed by 3 bases and J by 4 bases, 5 bases remained unmatched. CDR3: CASSSGRAVETQYF. The CDR3 nucleotides read TGTGCCAGCAGCTCCGGGAGGGCGGTAGAGACCCAGTACTTC.

This clone came up once. The genes are TRBV2 and TRBJ2-5; D unresolved. Trimming removed 4 bases from V and 3 bases from J, with 6 bases in between. The germline CDR1 and CDR2 sequences are SNHLY and FYNNEI. This CDR3 contains 12 residues. The CDR3: CASSGQEETQYF. CDR3 in DNA: TGTGCCAGCAGTGGACAAGAAGAGACCCAGTACTTC.

The DNA for the CDR3 is TGCGCCAGCAGCTTGGGGGACACCACCACAGATACGCAGTATTTT. As protein: CASSLGDTTTDTQYF. The J gene is TRBJ2-3, the V gene TRBV5-1, with a weak D call TRBD1 (6 bases). The CDR3 consists of 15 residues. Germline V gives CDR1 SGHRS, CDR2 YFSETQ. V was pared by 0 bases and J by 2 bases, with 10 bases between.

This chain links TRBV6-5 with TRBJ2-7, with 12 bases matching TRBD1. Germline V gene lookup returns CDR1 MNHEY and CDR2 SVGAGI. The ends lost 6 bases at V and 2 bases at J; junction bases unmatched: 5. This CDR3 has 15 residues. For the CDR3, the DNA is TGTGCCAGCAGAGCCGGGACAGGGGGCGCCTACGAGCAGTACGTC. This codes for CASRAGTGGAYEQYV.

The chain is built from TRBV15 and TRBJ2-7; D perhaps matches TRBD1 (6 bases). Germline CDR1 LNHNV, CDR2 YYDKDF (reference sequence). This CDR3 has 15 residues. Deletions cut 0 bases from V and 4 bases from J, with 13 bases between. The DNA for the CDR3 is TGTGCCACCAGCAGAGATCGTGACAGGAGGTACGAGCAGTACTTC. This gives the protein CATSRDRDRRYEQYF.

J is TRBJ1-1 and V is TRBV7-9; the match to TRBD1 covers 8 bases. Germline assignment: CDR1 SEHNR and CDR2 FQNEAQ (reference sequence). V trimming: 6 bases; J trimming: 0 bases; junction bases outside the gene matches: 6. This CDR3 contains 15 residues. DNA of the CDR3: TGTGCCAGCAGTCGACAGGGGCCGTTGAACACTGAAGCTTTCTTT. This gives the protein CASSRQGPLNTEAFF.

The V gene is TRBV28, the J gene TRBJ2-3; the D is unclear. This CDR3 region has 13 residues. The germline V gene encodes CDR1 MDHEN and CDR2 SYDVKM. Trimming stripped 7 bases from V and 1 base from J, with 9 bases between. The CDR3 region has the DNA TGTGCCAGCACCAAACAGCGCACAGATACGCAGTATTTT. Translating gives CASTKQRTDTQYF.

This chain links TRBV11-1 with TRBJ1-5, with unresolved D. In germline, CDR1 is SGHAT, CDR2 FQDESV (reference sequence). The V and J ends lost 3 bases and 1 base respectively, with 4 bases between them. The CDR3 covers 13 residues. The CDR3 sequence: CASSFQSNQPQHF. The CDR3, as DNA: TGTGCCAGCAGCTTTCAGAGCAATCAGCCCCAGCATTTT.

The rearrangement joins TRBV12-5 to TRBJ2-1; 10 bases match TRBD2. This CDR3 region has 14 residues. V lost 6 bases, J lost 8 bases, and 7 bases stayed unmatched. Germline lookup yields CDR1 LGHNT and CDR2 FRNRAP. The CDR3 DNA reads as TGTGCTAGTGGCCGGACTAGCGGAATCGATGAGCAGTTCTTC. This translates into CASGRTSGIDEQFF.

CDR3 nucleotides: TGTGCCATCAGTGAGCTAGCGGGTGCTTCCACAGATACGCAGTATTTT. Amino acids: CAISELAGASTDTQYF. The chain uses TRBV10-3 and TRBJ2-3; 8 nucleotides agree with TRBD2. The CDR3 extends over 16 amino acids. Trimming removed 2 bases from V and 2 bases from J; junction bases left unmatched: 6. Per the germline V gene, CDR1 is ENHRY and CDR2 is SYGVKD.

The rearrangement uses TRBV5-1 and TRBJ2-7; D not resolved. The ends were cut back, 5 bases at V and 0 bases at J, with 12 bases in the middle. This CDR3 is built from 14 residues. Germline CDR1 reads SGHRS; CDR2 reads YFSETQ. CDR3 region: CASRAAVSSYEQYF. The CDR3 region has the DNA TGCGCCAGCAGGGCGGCGGTGAGCTCCTACGAGCAGTACTTC.

There are a few counts of this clone. The chain employs TRBV5-1 and TRBJ2-1; D possibly corresponds to TRBD2 (5 bases). The V gene lost 0 bases and the J gene lost 4 bases, with 14 bases spanning the gap. Germline V gene lookup returns CDR1 SGHRS and CDR2 YFSETQ. This CDR3 comprises 16 residues. The DNA for the CDR3 is TGCGCCAGCAGCTTGGCCTGGGAGTCCGTTTACAATGAGCAGTTCTTC. Translated: CASSLAWESVYNEQFF.

The chain carries TRBV5-1 and TRBJ2-7, with 16 positions matching TRBD2. This CDR3 contains 17 residues. V lost 4 bases to trimming and J lost 3 bases; unmatched junction nucleotides: 7. Germline CDR1 SGHRS, CDR2 YFSETQ. CDR3 DNA sequence: TGCGCCAGCAGCCCGGGACTAGCGGGAGGGATTATCTACGAGCAGTACTTC. Translation gives CASSPGLAGGIIYEQYF.

The V gene is TRBV2, the J gene TRBJ1-5, with D tentatively TRBD1 (5 bases). V lost 8 bases and J lost 1, with 15 bases in between. Germline V gene data show CDR1 as SNHLY and CDR2 as FYNNEI. This CDR3 comprises 15 residues. The CDR3 DNA reads TGTGCCAGCGGCAGGGCGGCCTTAAGCAATCAGCCCCAGCATTTT. Its translation is CASGRAALSNQPQHF.

The CDR3 region is CASSQDRGRSYEQYF. The CDR3, as DNA: TGCGCCAGCAGCCAAGATCGAGGGCGCTCCTACGAGCAGTACTTC. This chain joins TRBV4-1 and TRBJ2-7, with a possible D match to TRBD2 (5 bases). The V and J ends lost 0 bases and 0 bases respectively, with 9 bases between them. Germline values: CDR1 MGHRA, CDR2 YSYEKL. The CDR3 is made up of 15 amino acids.

This rearrangement joins TRBV11-2 to TRBJ1-3, with D perhaps TRBD1 (5 bases). Germline CDR1 SGHAT, CDR2 FQNNGV. Trimming cost V 1 base and J 5 bases, with 6 bases left between them. The CDR3 covers 13 residues. The CDR3 DNA is TGTGCCAGCAGCTTAGGACAGCGAAACACCATATATTTT. Its protein product is CASSLGQRNTIYF.

This chain links TRBV19 with TRBJ1-3; a weak D match, TRBD1 (6 bases). CDR3 length: 13 amino acids. Germline-derived CDR1 and CDR2 are LNHDA and SQIVND (reference sequence). Trimming pared 10 bases from V and 4 bases from J, leaving 14 bases between. CDR3 loop: CATQYGGGNTIYF. The CDR3 DNA follows: TGTGCCACCCAGTATGGGGGCGGAAACACCATATATTTT. Together with reference TRBV19 and TRBJ1-3, the CDR3 gives the full variable domain: DGGITQSPKYLFRKEGQNVTLSCEQNLNHDAMYWYRQDPGQGLRLIYYSQIVNDFQKGDIAEGYSVSREKKESFPLTVTSAQKNPTAFYLCATQYGGGNTIYFGEGSWLTVV.

This clone appeared a few times. This rearrangement joins TRBV10-1 to TRBJ1-1; D might be TRBD1 (5 bases). Germline CDR1 WNHNN, CDR2 SYGVQD (reference sequence). The CDR3 spans 13 residues. Trimming stripped 4 bases from V and 5 bases from J, with 11 bases between. This CDR3 is CASSGGAGTEAFF. The CDR3 region has the DNA TGCGCCAGCAGTGGCGGGGCGGGGACTGAAGCTTTCTTT.

The V call is TRBV7-8, the J call TRBJ2-7; D might be TRBD2 (6 bases). CDR1 and CDR2 from the germline V gene are SGHVS and FQNEAQ. V was pared by 5 bases and J by 0 bases, with 11 bases between. The CDR3 is 14 residues long. CDR3 bases: TGTGCCAGCAGCCCCCGGGACTTCTCCTACGAGCAGTACTTC. Encoded protein: CASSPRDFSYEQYF.

This rearrangement joins TRBV3-1 (or the pseudogene TRBV3-2) to TRBJ1-1, with 7 bases fitting TRBD1. The CDR3 spans 16 residues. J lost 3 bases, V lost 3 bases, and 10 bases had no gene match. Germline loops: CDR1 LGHDT, CDR2 YNNKEL (reference sequence). CDR3 DNA: TGTGCCAGCAGCCAGGGGCAGGGGGTTTGGTACACTGAAGCTTTCTTT. It yields the protein CASSQGQGVWYTEAFF.